One sample yielded the 11 T cell receptor beta chains listed below, sequenced in a study of blood T cell repertoires in COVID-19. Method: immunoSEQ multiplex PCR; TCRdb's copy keeps in-frame clones and lacks some. Of about 40,000 clones in the sample, approximately 86% were seen once. The specimen sequenced was peripheral blood. These receptors were obtained from a man aged 45-65 years in a cohort sampled during active COVID-19.

The chain links TRBV27 to TRBJ1-5; 9 bases map to TRBD1. Germline V gene sequence: CDR1 MNHEY, CDR2 SMNVEV (reference sequence). The CDR3 runs to 15 residues. After removal of 5 bases from V and 3 bases from J, the junction contained 5 bases not matched to a gene. CDR3 bases: TGTGCCAGCAGTCCACACAGGGGGCCCAATCAGCCCCAGCATTTT. Protein product: CASSPHRGPNQPQHF.

The chain employs TRBV4-1 and TRBJ2-1; TRBD2 agrees at 12 bases. The junction had 5 bases not matched to a gene; V was cut back by 1 base and J by 7 bases. The length of the CDR3 is 16 residues. CDR1 is MGHRA and CDR2 is YSYEKL in the germline V gene. CDR3 loop: CASSQGASGRGNEQFF. DNA of the CDR3: TGCGCCAGCAGCCAAGGGGCTAGCGGGAGGGGGAATGAGCAGTTCTTC.

The chain is built from TRBV6-7 and TRBJ1-2; 9 nucleotides agree with TRBD1. TRBV6-7 is recorded as an ORF, its role being uncertain. The CDR3 loop spans 15 amino acids. J gave up 5 bases and V 5 bases, and 9 bases lay outside the gene matches. CDR3 DNA sequence: TGTGCCAGCAGTCGACGGGACAGGGACTATTATGGCTACACCTTC. Translating gives CASSRRDRDYYGYTF.

V usage is TRBV6-5 and J usage is TRBJ1-1, with D tentatively TRBD1 (6 bases). V was cut by 5 bases and J by 0 bases, with 13 bases left in between. The germline V gene encodes CDR1 MNHEY and CDR2 SVGAGI. This CDR3 has 15 residues. As DNA, the CDR3 is TGTGCCAGCAGTCCCCTCGGACAGATGAACACTGAAGCTTTCTTT. Protein sequence: CASSPLGQMNTEAFF.

V and J are TRBV12-5 and TRBJ2-3, with D possibly matching TRBD2 (5 bases). The CDR3 spans 13 residues. Germline CDR1 reads LGHNT; CDR2 reads FRNRAP. V gave up 5 bases and J gave up 3 bases, with 9 bases separating them. CDR3 residues: CASGPGITDTQYF. The CDR3 nucleotides are TGTGCTAGTGGTCCGGGGATTACAGATACGCAGTATTTT.

The chain joins TRBV7-2 to TRBJ1-6; a weak D match, TRBD1 (6 bases). Germline-derived CDR1 and CDR2 are SGHTA and FQGNSA. The CDR3 spans 16 residues. V lost 5 bases, J lost 7 bases, and 18 bases lay in between. In DNA, the CDR3 is TGTGCCAGCAGCCTACGGTCAGGACAGTTAAATTCACCCCTCCACTTT. This encodes CASSLRSGQLNSPLHF.

The chain links TRBV29-1 to TRBJ2-7; D not resolved. This CDR3 has 14 residues. CDR1 SQVTM and CDR2 ANQGSEA come from the germline V gene. The ends were cut back, 5 bases at V and 0 bases at J, with 14 bases in the middle. The chain's CDR3 is CSVLVILASYEQYV. CDR3 in DNA: TGCAGCGTTTTAGTGATCCTCGCCTCCTACGAGCAGTACGTC.

The gene calls are TRBV15 and TRBJ2-3; D is uncertain. The CDR3 contains 16 residues. With 0 bases removed from V and 1 base from J, the gap between germline ends came to 11 bases. Germline assignment: CDR1 LNHNV and CDR2 YYDKDF (reference sequence). The DNA for the CDR3 is TGTGCCACCAGCAGAGATCGGAGCCTCGGCACAGATACGCAGTATTTT. Amino acid sequence: CATSRDRSLGTDTQYF.

V usage is TRBV2 and J usage is TRBJ2-3, with 14 bases fitting TRBD2. V trimming: 4 bases; J trimming: 0 bases; junction bases outside the gene matches: 6. The CDR3 consists of 18 residues. Germline V gene data show CDR1 as SNHLY and CDR2 as FYNNEI. This chain's CDR3 is CASSARLAGGLSTDTQYF. For the CDR3, the DNA is TGTGCCAGCAGTGCCCGACTAGCGGGGGGGCTTAGCACAGATACGCAGTATTTT.

The chain couples TRBV7-2 to TRBJ2-1, with 7 bases matching TRBD2. The CDR3 has 13 amino acids. CDR1 and CDR2 from the germline V gene are SGHTA and FQGNSA. V lost 7 bases to trimming and J lost 7 bases; unmatched junction nucleotides: 7. In DNA form, the CDR3 reads TGTGCCAGCAAACCAGCGGGGTGGAATGAGCAGTTCTTC. Amino acid sequence: CASKPAGWNEQFF.

This chain links TRBV5-8 with TRBJ2-7; tentative D call: TRBD1 (6 bases). Germline loops: CDR1 SGHTS, CDR2 YDEGEE. The CDR3 spans 14 residues. V dropped 0 bases and J dropped 2 bases, with 9 bases sitting between them. For the CDR3, the DNA is TGTGCCAGCAGCTTGGCCCAGGGGCCCTACGAGCAGTACGTC. Amino acids: CASSLAQGPYEQYV.